These 20 T cell receptor beta chains were sequenced from one sample in a study of CD8+ T cells in alopecia areata listed by TCRdb under 2018. Libraries were constructed by the immunoSEQ multiplex PCR assay. RNA was extracted from all samples and reverse transcribed into cDNA as template for TCR sequencing. TCRdb holds this immuneACCESS table with in-frame rearrangements only. Some clones are missing; in checked studies, unresolved V genes explain under half, and the rest has no known cause. Here the sample has 150,000 or so clones; 58% occur a single time. Around 15% of the sample lies in the top ten. Per the publication, the treatment or condition label means: oral pan-JAK inhibitor, 5-10 mg twice daily. Source: CD4+ T cells sorted from blood, taken between weeks 55 and 65, from a patient treated with tofacitinib. The source of these receptors is a human donor with alopecia areata.

The genes are TRBV27 and TRBJ2-5, with a weak D call TRBD1 (6 bases). The CDR3 has 15 residues. Trimming removed 2 bases from V and 1 base from J, with 11 bases in between. Per germline, CDR1 MNHEY and CDR2 SMNVEV (reference sequence). CDR3 DNA: TGTGCCAGCAGTTTAACCCGGGACACCCAAGAGACCCAGTACTTC. This sequence encodes CASSLTRDTQETQYF.

The V gene is TRBV7-3, the J gene TRBJ2-7; 7 bases are a match to TRBD2. The CDR3 length is 13 residues. Germline V gene lookup returns CDR1 SGHTA and CDR2 FQGTGA. The ends lost 3 bases at V and 3 bases at J; junction bases unmatched: 2. The CDR3 sequence: CASSLSSGYEQYF. The CDR3 nucleotides are TGTGCCAGCAGCTTGTCTAGCGGCTACGAGCAGTACTTC.

The chain carries TRBV15 and TRBJ1-1, with TRBD1 identical over 8 bases. Germline CDR1 reads LNHNV; CDR2 reads YYDKDF (reference sequence). There are 15 residues in the CDR3. V was clipped by 0 bases and J by 5 bases; unmatched bases: 5. The CDR3 nucleotides read TGTGCCACCAGCAGAGATCAGGGGGCAGGGACTGAAGCTTTCTTT. Its translation is CATSRDQGAGTEAFF.

The chain couples TRBV4-2 to TRBJ2-2, with 7 bases matching TRBD1. CDR1 and CDR2 from the germline V gene are LGHNA and YNFKEQ. V shed 7 bases and J 4 bases; nucleotides not matched to a gene: 9. The CDR3 spans 15 residues. The DNA for the CDR3 is TGTGCCAGCACCTTCAGACAGGGACGCACCGGGGAGCTGTTTTTT. It is translated as CASTFRQGRTGELFF.

The chain has TRBV25-1 and TRBJ2-7; D is possibly TRBD1 (6 bases). The CDR3 has 13 residues. The V end lost 7 bases, the J end lost 2 bases, and 12 bases lay between the germline ends. Germline loops: CDR1 MGHDK, CDR2 SYGVNS. CDR3 DNA: TGTGCCAGCACAGAGACAGGCGCCTACGAGCAGTACTTC. This translates into CASTETGAYEQYF.

This chain connects TRBV10-3 to TRBJ1-2; 8 bases are shared with TRBD1. This CDR3 region has 13 residues. Germline V lookup: CDR1 ENHRY, CDR2 SYGVKD. V was clipped by 5 bases and J by 7 bases; unmatched bases: 6. CDR3 residues: CAISLQGDFGYTF. DNA for the CDR3: TGTGCCATCAGTTTACAGGGGGATTTTGGCTACACCTTC.

This clone was observed a single time. The chain couples TRBV29-1 to TRBJ1-4, with 8 bases identical to TRBD1. V shed 7 bases, J shed 5 bases, and the junction held 9 bases outside the gene matches. The CDR3 runs to 14 residues. The germline CDR1 and CDR2 sequences are SQVTM and ANQGSEA. The CDR3, as DNA: TGCAGCGCTTTGCTGGACAGGGCAAATGAAAAACTGTTTTTT. Translating gives CSALLDRANEKLFF.

The CDR3 loop is CASSAGTETGELFF. As DNA, the CDR3 is TGCGCCAGCAGTGCCGGGACGGAGACCGGGGAGCTGTTTTTT. This rearrangement joins TRBV10-2 to TRBJ2-2, with D perhaps being TRBD1 or TRBD2 (5 bases each). The germline gives CDR1 WSHSY, CDR2 SAAADI. Trimming removed 4 bases at V and 5 bases at J, with 11 bases between. The CDR3 sequence is 14 residues long.

The chain carries TRBV29-1 and TRBJ1-1, with 8 bases that match TRBD1. With V trimmed by 6 bases and J by 4 bases, 7 bases remained unmatched. The CDR3 runs 13 residues. CDR1 and CDR2 from the germline V gene are SQVTM and ANQGSEA. The CDR3 DNA follows: TGCAGCGTCCGCAGGGGGCTGGGCACTGAAGCTTTCTTT. Translation gives CSVRRGLGTEAFF.

The chain joins TRBV19 to TRBJ2-3, with TRBD1 matching over 9 bases. With V trimmed by 9 bases and J by 2 bases, 15 bases remained unmatched. CDR1 is LNHDA, CDR2 SQIVND, per germline (reference sequence). The CDR3 spans 17 residues. Here the CDR3 DNA reads TGTGCCAGACCACACAGGGCAACAGGGGGCATCACAGATACGCAGTATTTT. Translating it yields CARPHRATGGITDTQYF.

The genes are TRBV7-9 and TRBJ1-2; D is unclear. The V gene lost 1 base and the J gene lost 6 bases, with 6 bases spanning the gap. CDR1 is SEHNR and CDR2 is FQNEAQ in the germline V gene (reference sequence). The CDR3 has 12 amino acids. The CDR3 region is CASSLDANGYTF. The CDR3 DNA follows: TGTGCCAGCAGCTTAGACGCTAATGGCTACACCTTC.

This chain connects TRBV29-1 to TRBJ2-5, with TRBD2 identical over 12 bases. CDR1 and CDR2 from the germline V gene are SQVTM and ANQGSEA. The CDR3 spans 13 residues. The trim removed 6 bases at V and 2 bases at J, leaving 1 base unmatched. CDR3 region: CSVTSGGQETQYF. For the CDR3, the DNA is TGCAGCGTGACTAGCGGGGGACAAGAGACCCAGTACTTC.

This clone has just a few counts. The rearrangement joins TRBV29-1 to TRBJ2-1, with no clear D. This CDR3 is 12 amino acids long. Germline lookup yields CDR1 SQVTM and CDR2 ANQGSEA. V lost 7 bases, J lost 10 bases, and 17 bases lay in between. The CDR3: CSACDQVGEQFF. CDR3 DNA: TGCAGCGCCTGCGACCAGGTCGGCGAGCAGTTCTTC.

This clone was found a few times. V gene TRBV11-2 combines with J gene TRBJ1-2, with 11 bases matching TRBD1. The germline V gene encodes CDR1 SGHAT and CDR2 FQNNGV. V lost 5 bases and J lost 8; bases outside the gene matches: 7. This CDR3 is built from 14 residues. CDR3 protein: CASSRGQGAWGYTF. CDR3 DNA sequence: TGTGCCAGCAGCAGAGGACAGGGGGCGTGGGGCTACACCTTC. Full variable domain (outside the CDR3, taken from reference TRBV11-2 and TRBJ1-2): EAGVAQSPRYKIIEKRQSVAFWCNPISGHATLYWYQQILGQGPKLLIQFQNNGVVDDSQLPKDRFSAERLKGVDSTLKIQPAKLEDSAVYLCASSRGQGAWGYTFGSGTRLTVV.

The table lists this clone with a few counts. The CDR3 reads CASSLSQGRAQYF. The CDR3 region has the DNA TGTGCCAGCAGCTTATCACAGGGGAGGGCCCAGTACTTC. The V gene is TRBV7-3, the J gene TRBJ2-5, with D possibly being TRBD1 or TRBD2 (7 bases each). CDR1 and CDR2 from the germline V gene are SGHTA and FQGTGA. V gave up 2 bases and J gave up 9 bases, with 13 bases separating them. The CDR3 spans 13 residues.

CDR3 bases: TGTGCCAGCTCACCACGGGAGACCTACGAGCAGTACTTC. This sequence encodes CASSPRETYEQYF. The chain employs TRBV18 and TRBJ2-7, with D possibly matching TRBD2 (5 bases). CDR3 length: 13 residues. Trimming took 1 base from V and 2 from J, leaving 6 bases between them. The V gene's germline CDR1 is KGHSH and CDR2 LQKENI.

This clone came up a few times. V gene TRBV14 combines with J gene TRBJ2-2; TRBD2 matches 10 bases. This CDR3 region has 17 residues. Germline CDR1 SGHDN, CDR2 FVKESK. The junction had 8 bases not matched to a gene; V was cut back by 3 bases and J by 4 bases. DNA for the CDR3: TGTGCCAGCAGCCAGCGTCTAGCGGGGGTTTCCACCGGGGAGCTGTTTTTT. This translates into CASSQRLAGVSTGELFF.

The rearrangement uses TRBV25-1 and TRBJ2-1, with 13 bases lining up with TRBD2. Germline CDR1 MGHDK, CDR2 SYGVNS. V dropped 2 bases and J dropped 6; count of bases not matched to a gene: 7. This CDR3 has 17 amino acids. CDR3: CASSEHLGLAGSNEQFF. The CDR3 bases are TGTGCCAGCAGTGAACACCTGGGACTAGCGGGGAGCAATGAGCAGTTCTTC.

This sequence joins TRBV6-5 and TRBJ2-3; D call uncertain. The V end was cut by 1 base, the J end by 1 base, with 3 bases between. Germline values: CDR1 MNHEY, CDR2 SVGAGI. This CDR3 is 13 amino acids long. CDR3 coding DNA: TGTGCCAGCAGTTACTTTGGCACAGATACGCAGTATTTT. This encodes CASSYFGTDTQYF.

The CDR3 region has the DNA TGTGCCAGCAGCGTGAATTCAGGGGCTGAAGCTTTCTTT. Protein product: CASSVNSGAEAFF. The chain combines TRBV5-6 with TRBJ1-1; D is possibly TRBD1 (6 bases). The V gene's germline CDR1 is SGHDT and CDR2 YYEEEE. V was cut by 4 bases and J by 6 bases, with 13 bases left in between. There are 13 residues in the CDR3.